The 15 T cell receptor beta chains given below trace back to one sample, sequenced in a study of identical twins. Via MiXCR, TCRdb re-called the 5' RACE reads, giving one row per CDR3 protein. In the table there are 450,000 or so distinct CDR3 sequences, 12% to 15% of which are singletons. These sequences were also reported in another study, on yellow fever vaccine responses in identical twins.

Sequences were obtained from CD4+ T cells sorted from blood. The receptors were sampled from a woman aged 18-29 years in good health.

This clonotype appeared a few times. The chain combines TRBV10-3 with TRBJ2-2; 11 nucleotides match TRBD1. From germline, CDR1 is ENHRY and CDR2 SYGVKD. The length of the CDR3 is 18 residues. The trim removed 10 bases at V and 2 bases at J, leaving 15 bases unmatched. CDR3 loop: CATKTDRGHFENTGELFF. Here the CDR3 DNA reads TGTGCCACCAAAACGGACAGGGGGCATTTCGAAAACACCGGGGAGCTGTTTTTT.

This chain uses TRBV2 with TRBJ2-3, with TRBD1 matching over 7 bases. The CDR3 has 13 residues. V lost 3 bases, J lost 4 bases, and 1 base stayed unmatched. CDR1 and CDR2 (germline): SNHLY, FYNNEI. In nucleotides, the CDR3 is TGTGCCAGCAGTGATCAGGGGGCAGATACGCAGTATTTT. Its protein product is CASSDQGADTQYF.

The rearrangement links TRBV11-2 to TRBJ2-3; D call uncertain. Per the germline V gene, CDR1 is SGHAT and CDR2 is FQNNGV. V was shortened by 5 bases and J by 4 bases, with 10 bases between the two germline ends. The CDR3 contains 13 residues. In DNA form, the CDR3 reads TGTGCCAGCAGCCCCCCCCCGTCAGATACGCAGTATTTT. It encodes CASSPPPSDTQYF.

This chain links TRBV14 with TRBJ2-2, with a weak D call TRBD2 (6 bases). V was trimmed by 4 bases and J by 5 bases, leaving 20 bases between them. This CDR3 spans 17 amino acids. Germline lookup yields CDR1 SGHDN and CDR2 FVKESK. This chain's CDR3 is CASSPLSGRGGTGELFF. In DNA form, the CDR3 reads TGTGCCAGCAGCCCCCTTAGCGGAAGGGGAGGAACCGGGGAGCTGTTTTTT.

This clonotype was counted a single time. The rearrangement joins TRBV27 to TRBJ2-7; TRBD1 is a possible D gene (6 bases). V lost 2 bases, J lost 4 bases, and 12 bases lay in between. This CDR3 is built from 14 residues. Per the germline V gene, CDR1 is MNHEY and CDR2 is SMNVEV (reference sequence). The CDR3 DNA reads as TGTGCCAGCAGTTTAAGGGGGATTGCGTACGAGCAGTACTTC. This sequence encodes CASSLRGIAYEQYF.

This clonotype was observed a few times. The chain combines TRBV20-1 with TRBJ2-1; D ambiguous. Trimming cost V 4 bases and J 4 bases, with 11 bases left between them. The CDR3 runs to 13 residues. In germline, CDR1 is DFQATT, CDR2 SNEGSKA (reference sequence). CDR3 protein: CSAKQPIYNEQFF. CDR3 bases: TGCAGTGCTAAACAGCCCATATACAATGAGCAGTTCTTC.

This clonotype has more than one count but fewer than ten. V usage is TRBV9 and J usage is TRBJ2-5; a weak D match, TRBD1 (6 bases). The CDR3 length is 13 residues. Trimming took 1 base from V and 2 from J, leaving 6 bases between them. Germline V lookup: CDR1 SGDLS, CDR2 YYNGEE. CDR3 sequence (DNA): TGTGCCAGCAGCGTACAGGGGCAAGAGACCCAGTACTTC. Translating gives CASSVQGQETQYF. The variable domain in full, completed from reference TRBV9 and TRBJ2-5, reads DSGVTQTPKHLITATGQRVTLRCSPRSGDLSVYWYQQSLDQGLQFLIQYYNGEERAKGNILERFSAQQFPDLHSELNLSSLELGDSALYFCASSVQGQETQYFGPGTRLLVL.

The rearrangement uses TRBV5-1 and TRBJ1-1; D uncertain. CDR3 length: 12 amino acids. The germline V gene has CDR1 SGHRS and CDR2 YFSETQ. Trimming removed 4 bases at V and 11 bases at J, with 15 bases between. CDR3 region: CASSDRPPAAFF. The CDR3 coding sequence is TGCGCCAGCAGCGATAGACCCCCAGCGGCTTTCTTT.

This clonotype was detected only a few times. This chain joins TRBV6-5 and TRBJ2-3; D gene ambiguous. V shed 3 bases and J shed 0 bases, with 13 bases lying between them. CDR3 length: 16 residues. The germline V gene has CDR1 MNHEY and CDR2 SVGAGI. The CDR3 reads CASSYRHFTSTDTQYF. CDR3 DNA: TGTGCCAGCAGTTATCGACATTTCACTAGCACAGATACGCAGTATTTT.

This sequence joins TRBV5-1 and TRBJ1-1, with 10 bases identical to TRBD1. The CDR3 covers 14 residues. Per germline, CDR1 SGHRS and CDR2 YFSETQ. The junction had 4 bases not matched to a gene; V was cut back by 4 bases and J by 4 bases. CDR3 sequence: CASSPRDRGTEAFF. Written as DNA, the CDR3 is TGCGCCAGCAGCCCCCGGGACAGGGGCACTGAAGCTTTCTTT.

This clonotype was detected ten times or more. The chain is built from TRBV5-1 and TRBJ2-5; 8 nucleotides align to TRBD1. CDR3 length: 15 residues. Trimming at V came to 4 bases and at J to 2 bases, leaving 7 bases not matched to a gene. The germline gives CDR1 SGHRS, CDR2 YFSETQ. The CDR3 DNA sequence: TGCGCCAGCAGCACGGGACAGGCTTTACAAGAGACCCAGTACTTC. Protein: CASSTGQALQETQYF. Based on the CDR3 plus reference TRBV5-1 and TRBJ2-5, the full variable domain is KAGVTQTPRYLIKTRGQQVTLSCSPISGHRSVSWYQQTPGQGLQFLFEYFSETQRNKGNFPGRFSGRQFSNSRSEMNVSTLELGDSALYLCASSTGQALQETQYFGPGTRLLVL.

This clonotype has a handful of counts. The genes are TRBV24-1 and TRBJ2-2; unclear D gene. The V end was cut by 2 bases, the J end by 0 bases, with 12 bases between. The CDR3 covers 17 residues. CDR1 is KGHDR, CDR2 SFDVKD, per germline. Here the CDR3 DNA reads TGTGCCACCAGTGATTGGGTCAGTACATCGAACACCGGGGAGCTGTTTTTT. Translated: CATSDWVSTSNTGELFF.

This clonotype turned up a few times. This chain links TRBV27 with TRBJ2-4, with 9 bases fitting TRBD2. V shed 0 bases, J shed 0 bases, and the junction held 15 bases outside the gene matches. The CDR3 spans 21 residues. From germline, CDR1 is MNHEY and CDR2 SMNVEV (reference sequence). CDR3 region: CASSLSGAGGLRPVAKNIQYF. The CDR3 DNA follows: TGTGCCAGCAGTTTATCGGGAGCGGGAGGTCTCCGTCCCGTAGCCAAAAACATTCAGTACTTC.

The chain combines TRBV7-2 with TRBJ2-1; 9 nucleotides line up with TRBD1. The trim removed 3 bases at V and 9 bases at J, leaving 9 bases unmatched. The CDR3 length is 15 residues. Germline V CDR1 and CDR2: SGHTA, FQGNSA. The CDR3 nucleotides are TGTGCCAGCAGCTTTAGTCCGGGACAGGGTGTTGAGCAGTTCTTC. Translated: CASSFSPGQGVEQFF.

The CDR3 loop is CASGFRLGGETQYF. DNA of the CDR3: TGTGCTAGTGGCTTCAGGCTTGGCGGGGAGACCCAGTACTTC. V gene TRBV12-5 combines with J gene TRBJ2-5; D is perhaps TRBD2 (5 bases). Deletions cut 6 bases from V and 5 bases from J, with 16 bases between. This CDR3 has 14 amino acids. Germline V CDR1 and CDR2: LGHNT, FRNRAP.